This T cell receptor (beta chain) was captured in a study of metastatic and nonmetastatic thyroid tumors. About the research overall: A comparison of repertoires was made across blood and tumor or nodule tissue from malignant and benign thyroid patients.

This clone was counted many times. With MiXCR, TCRdb reprocessed the PCR reads. The top ten hold around 20% of the sample, which has 60,000 to 75,000 clones, just over 4% seen once. CDR1 and CDR2 (germline): SGHNT, YENEEA. Trimming removed 1 base at V and 1 base at J, with 8 bases between. The CDR3 sequence is 15 residues long. There were no patients who had received any treatment before thyroid surgery. This clonotype originated in a female donor with papillary thyroid cancer or a benign thyroid nodule (not recorded which). Some clones in this sample may be carry-over from other donors' samples. Sample: blood. The V gene is TRBV11-3, the J gene TRBJ1-5; D not certain. In DNA form, the CDR3 reads TGTGCCAGCAGCTTAGGTGGTGACAGCAATCAGCCCCAGCATTTT. Translating it yields CASSLGGDSNQPQHF.